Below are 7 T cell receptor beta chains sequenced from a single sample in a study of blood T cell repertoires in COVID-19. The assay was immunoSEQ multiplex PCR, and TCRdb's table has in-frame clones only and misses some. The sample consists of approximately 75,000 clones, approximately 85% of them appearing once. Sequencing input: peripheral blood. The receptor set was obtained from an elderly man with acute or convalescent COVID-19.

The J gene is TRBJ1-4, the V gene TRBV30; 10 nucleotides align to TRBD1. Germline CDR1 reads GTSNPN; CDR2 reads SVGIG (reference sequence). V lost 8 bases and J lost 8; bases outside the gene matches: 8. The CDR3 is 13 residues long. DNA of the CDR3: TGTGCCCGATCGGGACAGGGGAACGAAAAACTGTTTTTT. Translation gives CARSGQGNEKLFF.

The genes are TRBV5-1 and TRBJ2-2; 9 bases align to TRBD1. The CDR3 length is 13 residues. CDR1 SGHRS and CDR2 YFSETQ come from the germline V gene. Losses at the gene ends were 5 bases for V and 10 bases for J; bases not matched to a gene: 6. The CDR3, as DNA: TGCGCCAGCAGAAATACAGGGGGCGCGGAGCTGTTTTTT. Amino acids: CASRNTGGAELFF.

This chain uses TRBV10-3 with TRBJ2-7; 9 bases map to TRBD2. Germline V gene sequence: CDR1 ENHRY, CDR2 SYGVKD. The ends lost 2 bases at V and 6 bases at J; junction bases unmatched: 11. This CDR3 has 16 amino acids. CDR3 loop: CAISEPKGLALSEQYF. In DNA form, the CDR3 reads TGTGCCATCAGTGAGCCAAAAGGACTAGCGTTGAGCGAGCAGTACTTC.

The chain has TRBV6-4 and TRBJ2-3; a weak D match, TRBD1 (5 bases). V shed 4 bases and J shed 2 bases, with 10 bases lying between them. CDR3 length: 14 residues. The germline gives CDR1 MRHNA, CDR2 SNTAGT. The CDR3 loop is CASSVRVYTDTQYF. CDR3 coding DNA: TGTGCCAGCAGTGTCAGGGTTTACACAGATACGCAGTATTTT.

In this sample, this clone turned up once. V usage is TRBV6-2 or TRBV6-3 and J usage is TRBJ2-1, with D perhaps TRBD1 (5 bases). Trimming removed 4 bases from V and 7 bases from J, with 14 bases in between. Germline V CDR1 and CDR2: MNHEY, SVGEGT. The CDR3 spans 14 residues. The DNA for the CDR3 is TGTGCCAGCAGTTCGAGTGACAGTCGAAATGAGCAGTTCTTC. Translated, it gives CASSSSDSRNEQFF.

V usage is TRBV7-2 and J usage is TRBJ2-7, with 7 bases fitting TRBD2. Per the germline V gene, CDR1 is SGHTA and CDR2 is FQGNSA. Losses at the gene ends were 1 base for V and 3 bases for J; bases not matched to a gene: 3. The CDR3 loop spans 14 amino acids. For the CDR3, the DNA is TGTGCCAGCAGCTTAGAATGGACTAGCTACGAGCAGTACTTC. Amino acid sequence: CASSLEWTSYEQYF.

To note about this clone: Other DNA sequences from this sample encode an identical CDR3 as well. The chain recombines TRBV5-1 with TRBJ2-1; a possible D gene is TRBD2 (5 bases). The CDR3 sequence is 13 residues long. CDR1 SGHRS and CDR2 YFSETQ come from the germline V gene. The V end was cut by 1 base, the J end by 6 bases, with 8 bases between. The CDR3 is CASSLSRGNEQFF. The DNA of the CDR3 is TGCGCCAGCAGCTTGAGTCGGGGCAATGAGCAGTTCTTC.